These T cell receptor beta chains were read from a single sample in a study of blood T cell repertoires in COVID-19. The protocol was immunoSEQ multiplex PCR, while the TCRdb copy is restricted to in-frame clones and leaves out a portion. This sample has over 45,000 clones, with less than 85% found just once. The sequenced material came from peripheral blood. Receptor source: a man aged 45-65 years with active COVID-19. The CDR3 runs from the conserved cysteine through the conserved F or W. Each record gives: D gene, clone size, J gene, V gene, CDR3 DNA, CDR3 protein. D genes are given only for firm matches. Only some rows state a clone size, as once, few, many or a class for expanded clones.

d_call: TRBD1; clone_size: NA; j_call: TRBJ1-2; v_call: TRBV5-1; cdr3_nt: TGCGCCAGCAACACAGGGGGCGGCAGTTACTATGGCTACACCTTC; cdr3_aa: CASNTGGGSYYGYTF
d_call: NA; clone_size: NA; j_call: TRBJ2-1; v_call: TRBV6-1; cdr3_nt: TGTGCCAGCAGTGACCCAGGCAATGAGCAGTTCTTC; cdr3_aa: CASSDPGNEQFF
d_call: NA; clone_size: NA; j_call: TRBJ2-3; v_call: TRBV5-6; cdr3_nt: TGTGCCAGCACCCCCCGAGGAGCGGATACGCAGTATTTT; cdr3_aa: CASTPRGADTQYF
d_call: NA; clone_size: NA; j_call: TRBJ2-6; v_call: TRBV9; cdr3_nt: TGTGCCAGCAGCGTCCACTCTGGGGCCAACGTCCTGACTTTC; cdr3_aa: CASSVHSGANVLTF
d_call: NA; clone_size: NA; j_call: TRBJ1-6; v_call: TRBV3-1/TRBV3-2; cdr3_nt: TGTGCCAGCAGCCAAGATCAGGGTGGGGGGTATTCCTATAATTCACCCCTCCACTTT; cdr3_aa: CASSQDQGGGYSYNSPLHF
d_call: NA; clone_size: NA; j_call: TRBJ2-1; v_call: TRBV7-8; cdr3_nt: TGTGCCAGCAGCTTAGCTCAGATCTCCTACAATGAGCAGTTCTTC; cdr3_aa: CASSLAQISYNEQFF
d_call: NA; clone_size: NA; j_call: TRBJ2-1; v_call: TRBV5-4; cdr3_nt: TGTGCCAGCAGCAGACAGAGCTCCTACAATGAGCAGTTCTTC; cdr3_aa: CASSRQSSYNEQFF
d_call: TRBD1; clone_size: once; j_call: TRBJ2-6; v_call: TRBV6-6; cdr3_nt: TGTGCCAGCAGTCCCGCGACAGGGATAACTGGGGCCAACGTCCTGACTTTC; cdr3_aa: CASSPATGITGANVLTF
d_call: NA; clone_size: NA; j_call: TRBJ1-5; v_call: TRBV28; cdr3_nt: TGTGCCAGCAGTTCCCCGGGCCGACAGTCTCAGCCCCAGCATTTT; cdr3_aa: CASSSPGRQSQPQHF
d_call: NA; clone_size: NA; j_call: TRBJ1-2; v_call: TRBV7-8; cdr3_nt: TGTGCCAGCAGCTTAGACGTGGGCCGAGGCTACACCTTC; cdr3_aa: CASSLDVGRGYTF
d_call: TRBD1; clone_size: NA; j_call: TRBJ1-2; v_call: TRBV15; cdr3_nt: TGTGCCACCAGCCGCAGGCAGGGGGGTCCTAACTATGGCTACACCTTC; cdr3_aa: CATSRRQGGPNYGYTF
d_call: NA; clone_size: NA; j_call: TRBJ1-2; v_call: TRBV19; cdr3_nt: TGTGCCAGTAGTCCCAGGGAAAACTATGGCTACACCTTC; cdr3_aa: CASSPRENYGYTF
d_call: TRBD2; clone_size: NA; j_call: TRBJ2-1; v_call: TRBV10-2; cdr3_nt: TGCGCCAGCAGTGCGGCGGGGGTCAATGAGCAGTTCTTC; cdr3_aa: CASSAAGVNEQFF
d_call: TRBD2; clone_size: NA; j_call: TRBJ2-2; v_call: TRBV3-1/TRBV3-2; cdr3_nt: TGTGCCAGCAGCCGGCGGGGGATCACGAACACCGGGGAGCTGTTTTTT; cdr3_aa: CASSRRGITNTGELFF
d_call: NA; clone_size: once; j_call: TRBJ2-2; v_call: TRBV6-4; cdr3_nt: TGTGCCAGCAGCCCGCAGACAGGGAACACCGGGGAGCTGTTTTTT; cdr3_aa: CASSPQTGNTGELFF